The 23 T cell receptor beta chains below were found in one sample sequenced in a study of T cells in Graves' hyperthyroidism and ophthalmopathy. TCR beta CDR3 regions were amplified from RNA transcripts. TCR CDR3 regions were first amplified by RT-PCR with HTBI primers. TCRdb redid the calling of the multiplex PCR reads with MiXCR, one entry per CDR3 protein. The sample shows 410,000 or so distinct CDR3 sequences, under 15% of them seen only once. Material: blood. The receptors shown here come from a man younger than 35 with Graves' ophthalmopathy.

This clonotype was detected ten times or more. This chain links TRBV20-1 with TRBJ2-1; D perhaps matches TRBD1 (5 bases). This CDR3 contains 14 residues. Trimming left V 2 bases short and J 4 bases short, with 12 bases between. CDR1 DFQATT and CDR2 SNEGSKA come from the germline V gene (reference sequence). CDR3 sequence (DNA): TGCAGTGCTAGAAGACAGACAGCTTACAATGAGCAGTTCTTC. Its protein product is CSARRQTAYNEQFF.

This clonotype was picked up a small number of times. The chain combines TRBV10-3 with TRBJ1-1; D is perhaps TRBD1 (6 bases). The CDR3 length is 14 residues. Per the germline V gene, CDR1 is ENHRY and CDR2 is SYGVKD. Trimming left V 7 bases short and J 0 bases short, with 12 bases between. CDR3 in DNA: TGTGCCATCACCAAGGACAGTATGAACACTGAAGCTTTCTTT. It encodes CAITKDSMNTEAFF.

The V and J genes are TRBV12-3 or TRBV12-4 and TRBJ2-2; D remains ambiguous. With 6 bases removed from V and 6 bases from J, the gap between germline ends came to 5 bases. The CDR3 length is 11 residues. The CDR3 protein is CASSHAGELFF. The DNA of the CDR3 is TGTGCCAGCAGCCACGCCGGGGAGCTGTTTTTT.

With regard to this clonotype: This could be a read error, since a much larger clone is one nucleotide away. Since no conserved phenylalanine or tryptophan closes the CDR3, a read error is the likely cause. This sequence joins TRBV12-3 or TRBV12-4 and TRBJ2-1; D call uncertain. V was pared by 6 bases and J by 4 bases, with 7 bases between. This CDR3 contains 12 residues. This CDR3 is CASSHGYNEQFL. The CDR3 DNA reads TGTGCCAGCAGCCATGGGTACAATGAGCAGTTCCTC.

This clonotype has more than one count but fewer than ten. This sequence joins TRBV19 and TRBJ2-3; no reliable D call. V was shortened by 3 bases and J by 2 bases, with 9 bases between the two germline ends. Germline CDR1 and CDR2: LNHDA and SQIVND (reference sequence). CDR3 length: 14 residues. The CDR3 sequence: CASSMSVFTDTQYF. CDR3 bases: TGTGCCAGTAGTATGTCCGTATTCACAGATACGCAGTATTTT.

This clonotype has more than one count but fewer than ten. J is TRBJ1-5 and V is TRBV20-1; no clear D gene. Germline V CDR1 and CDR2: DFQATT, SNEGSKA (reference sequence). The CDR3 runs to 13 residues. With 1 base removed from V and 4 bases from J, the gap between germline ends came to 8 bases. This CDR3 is CSARATGNQPQHF. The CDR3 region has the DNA TGCAGTGCTAGAGCGACGGGAAATCAGCCCCAGCATTTT.

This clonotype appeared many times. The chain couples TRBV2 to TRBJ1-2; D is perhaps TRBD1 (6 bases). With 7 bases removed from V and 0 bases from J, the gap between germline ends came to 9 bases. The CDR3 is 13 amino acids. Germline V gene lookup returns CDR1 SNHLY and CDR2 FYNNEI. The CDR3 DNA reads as TGTGCCAGCAACAGGGCGGCTAACTATGGCTACACCTTC. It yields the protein CASNRAANYGYTF.

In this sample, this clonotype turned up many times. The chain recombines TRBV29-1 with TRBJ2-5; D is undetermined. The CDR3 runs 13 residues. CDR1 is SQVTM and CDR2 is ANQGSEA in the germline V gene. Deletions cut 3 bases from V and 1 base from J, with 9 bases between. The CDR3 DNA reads TGCAGCGTTGAGGCAATTACCCAAGAGACCCAGTACTTC. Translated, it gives CSVEAITQETQYF. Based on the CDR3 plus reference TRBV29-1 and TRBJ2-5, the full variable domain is SAVISQKPSRDICQRGTSLTIQCQVDSQVTMMFWYRQQPGQSLTLIATANQGSEATYESGFVIDKFPISRPNLTFSTLTVSNMSPEDSSIYLCSVEAITQETQYFGPGTRLLVL.

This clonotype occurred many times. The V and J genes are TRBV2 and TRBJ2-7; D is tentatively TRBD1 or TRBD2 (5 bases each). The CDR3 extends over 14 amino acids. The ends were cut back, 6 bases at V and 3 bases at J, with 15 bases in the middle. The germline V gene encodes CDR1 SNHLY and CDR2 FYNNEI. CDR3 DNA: TGTGCCAGCAGCTCCCGGGGCTGGAACTACGAGCAGTACTTC. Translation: CASSSRGWNYEQYF.

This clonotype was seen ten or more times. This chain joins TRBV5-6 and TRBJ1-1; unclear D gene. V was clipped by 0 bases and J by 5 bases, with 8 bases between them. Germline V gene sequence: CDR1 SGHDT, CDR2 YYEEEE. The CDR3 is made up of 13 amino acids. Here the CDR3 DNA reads TGTGCCAGCAGCTTGGCCGAGTGGACTGAAGCTTTCTTT. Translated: CASSLAEWTEAFF.

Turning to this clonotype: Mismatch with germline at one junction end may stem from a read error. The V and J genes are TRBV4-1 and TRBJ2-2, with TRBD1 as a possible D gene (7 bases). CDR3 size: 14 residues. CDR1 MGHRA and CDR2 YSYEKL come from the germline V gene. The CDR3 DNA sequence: TGCGCCAGCAGCCTCCAAGGGGGCACCGGGGGGCTGTTTTTT. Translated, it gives CASSLQGGTGGLFF.

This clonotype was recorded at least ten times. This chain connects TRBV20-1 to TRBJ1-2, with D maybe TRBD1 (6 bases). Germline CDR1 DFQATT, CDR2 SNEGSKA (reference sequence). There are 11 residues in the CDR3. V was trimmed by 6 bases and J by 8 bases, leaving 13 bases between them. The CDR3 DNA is TGCAGTGCGCTAACAGGGAAAGGCTACACCTTC. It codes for CSALTGKGYTF.

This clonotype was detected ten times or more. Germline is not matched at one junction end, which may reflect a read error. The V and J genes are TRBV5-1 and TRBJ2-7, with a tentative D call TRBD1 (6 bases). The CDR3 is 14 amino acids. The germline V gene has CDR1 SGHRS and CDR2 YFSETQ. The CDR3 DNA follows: TGTGCCAGCAGTTTGGAACAGGGCCCCTACGAGCAGTACTTC. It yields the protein CASSLEQGPYEQYF.

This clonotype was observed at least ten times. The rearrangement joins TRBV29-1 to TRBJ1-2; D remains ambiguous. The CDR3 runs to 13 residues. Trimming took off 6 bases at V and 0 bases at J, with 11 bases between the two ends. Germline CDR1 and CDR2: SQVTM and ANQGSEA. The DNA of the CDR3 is TGCAGCGTGTGGACGGGAGCTAACTATGGCTACACCTTC. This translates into CSVWTGANYGYTF. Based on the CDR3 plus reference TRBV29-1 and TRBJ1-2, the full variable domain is SAVISQKPSRDICQRGTSLTIQCQVDSQVTMMFWYRQQPGQSLTLIATANQGSEATYESGFVIDKFPISRPNLTFSTLTVSNMSPEDSSIYLCSVWTGANYGYTFGSGTRLTVV.

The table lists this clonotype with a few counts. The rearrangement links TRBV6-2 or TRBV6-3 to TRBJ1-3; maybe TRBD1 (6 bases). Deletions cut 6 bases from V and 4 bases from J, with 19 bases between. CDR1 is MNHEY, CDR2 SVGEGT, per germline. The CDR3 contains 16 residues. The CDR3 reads CASSTGTTGRGNTIYF. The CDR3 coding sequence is TGTGCCAGCAGCACGGGAACAACAGGGCGGGGAAACACCATATATTTT.

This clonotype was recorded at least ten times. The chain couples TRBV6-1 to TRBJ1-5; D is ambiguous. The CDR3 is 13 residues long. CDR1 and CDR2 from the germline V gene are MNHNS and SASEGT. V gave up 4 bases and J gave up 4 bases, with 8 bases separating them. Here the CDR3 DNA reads TGTGCCAGCAGTGCGACGGCAAATCAGCCCCAGCATTTT. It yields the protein CASSATANQPQHF.

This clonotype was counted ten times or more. The CDR3 spells CASSLNRGSAYGYTF. The CDR3 nucleotides read TGCGCCAGCAGCCTAAACAGGGGATCGGCCTATGGCTACACCTTC. The chain uses TRBV5-1 and TRBJ1-2, with 7 nucleotides matching TRBD1. Trimming at V came to 4 bases and at J to 4 bases, leaving 10 bases not matched to a gene. From germline, CDR1 is SGHRS and CDR2 YFSETQ. The CDR3 has 15 residues.

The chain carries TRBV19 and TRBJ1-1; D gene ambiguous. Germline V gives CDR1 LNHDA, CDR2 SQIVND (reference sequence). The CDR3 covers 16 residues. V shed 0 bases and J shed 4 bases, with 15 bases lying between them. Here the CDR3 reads CASSIDLQTGGTEAFF. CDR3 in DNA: TGTGCCAGTAGTATAGACCTCCAAACGGGTGGCACTGAAGCTTTCTTT.

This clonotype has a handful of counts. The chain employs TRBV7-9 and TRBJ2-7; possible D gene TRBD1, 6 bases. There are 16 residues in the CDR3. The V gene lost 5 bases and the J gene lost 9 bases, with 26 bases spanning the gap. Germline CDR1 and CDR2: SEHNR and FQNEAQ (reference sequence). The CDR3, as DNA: TGTGCCAGCAGCGCCGTAGCCGTGGGGCAGGGGACATGGCAGTACTTC. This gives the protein CASSAVAVGQGTWQYF.

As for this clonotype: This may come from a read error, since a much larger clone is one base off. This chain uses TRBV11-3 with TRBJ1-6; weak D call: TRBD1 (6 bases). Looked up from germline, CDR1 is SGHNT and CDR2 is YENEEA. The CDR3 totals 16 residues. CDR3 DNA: TGTGCCAACAGCTTCGGACAGAGCTCCTATAATTCACCCCTCCACTTT. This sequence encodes CANSFGQSSYNSPLHF.

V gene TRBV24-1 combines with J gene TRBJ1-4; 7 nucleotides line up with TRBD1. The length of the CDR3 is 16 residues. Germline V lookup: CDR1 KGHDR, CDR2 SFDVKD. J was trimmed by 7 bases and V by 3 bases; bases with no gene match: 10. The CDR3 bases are TGTGCCACCAGTGATGGACAGACAGGGTTCGGTGAAAAACTGTTTTTT. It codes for CATSDGQTGFGEKLFF.

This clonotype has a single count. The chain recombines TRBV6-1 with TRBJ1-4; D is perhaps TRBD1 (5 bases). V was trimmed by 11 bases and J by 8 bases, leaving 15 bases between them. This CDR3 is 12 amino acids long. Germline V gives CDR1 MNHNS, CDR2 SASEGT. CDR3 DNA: TGTGCCTCCGGGGCGCTCTGGGAAAAACTGTTTTTT. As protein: CASGALWEKLFF.

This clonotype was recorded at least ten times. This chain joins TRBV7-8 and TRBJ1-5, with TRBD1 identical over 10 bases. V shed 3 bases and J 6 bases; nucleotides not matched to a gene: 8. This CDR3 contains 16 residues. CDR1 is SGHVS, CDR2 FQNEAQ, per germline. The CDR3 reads CASSFGMTGGAQPQHF. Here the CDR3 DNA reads TGTGCCAGCAGCTTTGGAATGACAGGGGGCGCTCAGCCCCAGCATTTT.